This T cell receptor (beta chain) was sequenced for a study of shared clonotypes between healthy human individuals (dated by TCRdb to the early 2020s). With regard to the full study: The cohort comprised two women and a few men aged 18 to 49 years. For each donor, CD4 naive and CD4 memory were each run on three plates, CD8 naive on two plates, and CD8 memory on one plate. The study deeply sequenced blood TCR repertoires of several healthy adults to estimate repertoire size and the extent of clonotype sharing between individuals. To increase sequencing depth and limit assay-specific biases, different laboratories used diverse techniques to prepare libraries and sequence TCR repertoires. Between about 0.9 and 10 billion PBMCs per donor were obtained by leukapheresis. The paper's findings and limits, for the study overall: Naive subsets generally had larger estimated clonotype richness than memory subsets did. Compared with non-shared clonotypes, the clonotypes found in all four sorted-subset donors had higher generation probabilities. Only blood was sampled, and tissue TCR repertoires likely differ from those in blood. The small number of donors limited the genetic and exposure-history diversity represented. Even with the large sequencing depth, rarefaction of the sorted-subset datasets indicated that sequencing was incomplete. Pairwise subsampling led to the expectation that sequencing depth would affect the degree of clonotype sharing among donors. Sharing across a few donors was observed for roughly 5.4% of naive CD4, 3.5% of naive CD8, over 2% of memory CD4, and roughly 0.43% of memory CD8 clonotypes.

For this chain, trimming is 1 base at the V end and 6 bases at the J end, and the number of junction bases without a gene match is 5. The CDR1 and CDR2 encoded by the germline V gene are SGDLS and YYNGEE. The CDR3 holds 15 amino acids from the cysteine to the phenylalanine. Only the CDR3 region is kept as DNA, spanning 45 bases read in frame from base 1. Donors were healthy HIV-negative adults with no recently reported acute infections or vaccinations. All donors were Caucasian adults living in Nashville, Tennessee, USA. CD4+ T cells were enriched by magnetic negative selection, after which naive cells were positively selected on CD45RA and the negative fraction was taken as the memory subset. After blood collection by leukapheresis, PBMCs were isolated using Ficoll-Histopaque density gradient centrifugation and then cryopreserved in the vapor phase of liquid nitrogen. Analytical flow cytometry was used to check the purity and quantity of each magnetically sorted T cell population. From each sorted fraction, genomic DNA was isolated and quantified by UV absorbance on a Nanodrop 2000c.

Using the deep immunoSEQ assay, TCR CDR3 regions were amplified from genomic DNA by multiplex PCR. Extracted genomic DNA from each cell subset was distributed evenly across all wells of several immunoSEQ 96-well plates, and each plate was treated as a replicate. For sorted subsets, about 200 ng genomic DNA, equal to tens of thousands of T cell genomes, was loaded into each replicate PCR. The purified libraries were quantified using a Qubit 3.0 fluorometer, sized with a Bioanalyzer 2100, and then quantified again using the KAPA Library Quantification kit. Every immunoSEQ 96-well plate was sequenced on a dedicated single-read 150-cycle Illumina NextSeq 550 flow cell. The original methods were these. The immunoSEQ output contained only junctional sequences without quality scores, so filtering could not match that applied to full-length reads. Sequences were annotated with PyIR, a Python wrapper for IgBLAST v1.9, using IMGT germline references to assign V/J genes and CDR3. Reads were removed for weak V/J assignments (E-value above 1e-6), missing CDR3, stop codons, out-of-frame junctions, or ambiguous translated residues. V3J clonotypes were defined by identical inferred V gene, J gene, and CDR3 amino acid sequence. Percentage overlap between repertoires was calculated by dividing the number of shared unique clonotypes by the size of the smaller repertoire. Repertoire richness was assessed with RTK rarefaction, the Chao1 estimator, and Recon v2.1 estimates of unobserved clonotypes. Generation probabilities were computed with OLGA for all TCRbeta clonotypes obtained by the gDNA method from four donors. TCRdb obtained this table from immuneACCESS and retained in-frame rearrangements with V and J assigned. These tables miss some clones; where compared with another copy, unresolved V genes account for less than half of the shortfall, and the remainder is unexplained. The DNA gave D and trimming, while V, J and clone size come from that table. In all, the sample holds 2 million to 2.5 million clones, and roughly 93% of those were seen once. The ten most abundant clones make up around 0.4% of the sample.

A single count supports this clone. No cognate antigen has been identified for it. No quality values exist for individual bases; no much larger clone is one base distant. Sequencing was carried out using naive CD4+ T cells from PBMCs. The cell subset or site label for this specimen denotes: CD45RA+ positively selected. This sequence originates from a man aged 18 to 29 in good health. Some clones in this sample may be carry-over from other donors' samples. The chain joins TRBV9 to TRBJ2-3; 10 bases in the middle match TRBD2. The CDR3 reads CASSVPLAGSDTQYF. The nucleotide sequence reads TGTGCCAGCAGCGTACCACTAGCGGGATCGGATACGCAGTATTTT. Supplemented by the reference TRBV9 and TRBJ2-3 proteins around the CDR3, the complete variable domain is DSGVTQTPKHLITATGQRVTLRCSPRSGDLSVYWYQQSLDQGLQFLIQYYNGEERAKGNILERFSAQQFPDLHSELNLSSLELGDSALYFCASSVPLAGSDTQYFGPGTRLTVL.